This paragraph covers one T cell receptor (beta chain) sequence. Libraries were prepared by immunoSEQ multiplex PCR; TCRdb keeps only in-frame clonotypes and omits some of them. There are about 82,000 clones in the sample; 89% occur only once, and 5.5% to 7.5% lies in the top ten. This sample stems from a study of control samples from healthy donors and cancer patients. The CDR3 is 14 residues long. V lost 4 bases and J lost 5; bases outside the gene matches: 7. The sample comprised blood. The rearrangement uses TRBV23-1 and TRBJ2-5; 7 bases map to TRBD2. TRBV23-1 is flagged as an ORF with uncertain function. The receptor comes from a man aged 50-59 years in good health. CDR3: CASSLGGSGETQYF. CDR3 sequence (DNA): TGCGCCAGCAGTCTTGGGGGTAGCGGGGAGACCCAGTACTTC.